This record concerns one T cell receptor beta chain sequence. TCRdb keeps only in-frame clones here, not all; method: immunoSEQ multiplex PCR. The sample consists of around 19,000 clones, 80% to 90% of them appearing once. The CDR3 has 14 amino acids. In germline, CDR1 is SGHNT, CDR2 YYREEE (reference sequence). V was clipped by 4 bases and J by 2 bases; unmatched bases: 6. The sample is drawn from a study of OX40 agonist ivuxolimab in advanced cancers. About the research overall: Males comprised over 80% of the group, whose mean age was roughly 60 years (range roughly 20 to 90).

This specimen consisted of CD4+ or CD8+ T cells sorted from blood, obtained in a trial of the OX40 agonist ivuxolimab. V usage is TRBV5-4 and J usage is TRBJ2-7; the match to TRBD2 covers 7 bases. The clonotype originates from an adult with an advanced solid tumor such as melanoma, head and neck, liver or kidney cancer. The CDR3 bases are TGTGCCAGCAGCCCTCAAGCGGGGCCCTACGAGCAGTACTTC. Protein: CASSPQAGPYEQYF.